The 30 T cell receptor beta chains presented below share a single source sample, sequenced in a study of blood T cell repertoires in COVID-19. Produced via immunoSEQ multiplex PCR; TCRdb's table is partial and in-frame only. The profile shows approximately 64,000 clones, 88% of them singletons. The material sequenced was peripheral blood. The receptor set was obtained from an older woman with COVID-19, enrolled during active disease.

The chain links TRBV24-1 to TRBJ1-5; no clear D. Germline-derived CDR1 and CDR2 are KGHDR and SFDVKD. The CDR3 extends over 13 amino acids. With 4 bases removed from V and 6 bases from J, the gap between germline ends came to 9 bases. The CDR3, as DNA: TGTGCCACCAGTGAGGGAGTCGGTCAGCCCCAGCATTTT. This sequence encodes CATSEGVGQPQHF.

This chain connects TRBV7-9 to TRBJ1-4, with TRBD1 as a possible D gene (6 bases). V was pared by 4 bases and J by 8 bases, with 14 bases between. The CDR3 sequence is 14 residues long. The germline gives CDR1 SEHNR, CDR2 FQNEAQ (reference sequence). The CDR3 is CASSYDRLREKLFF. The CDR3, as DNA: TGTGCCAGCAGCTATGACAGGCTTAGAGAAAAACTGTTTTTT. Combining the CDR3 with reference TRBV7-9 and TRBJ1-4 gives the whole variable domain DTGVSQNPRHKITKRGQNVTFRCDPISEHNRLYWYRQTLGQGPEFLTYFQNEAQLEKSRLLSDRFSAERPKGSFSTLEIQRTEQGDSAMYLCASSYDRLREKLFFGSGTQLSVL.

The rearrangement joins TRBV7-9 to TRBJ1-1; TRBD1 is a possible D gene (5 bases). Germline V lookup: CDR1 SEHNR, CDR2 FQNEAQ (reference sequence). Trimming stripped 4 bases from V and 1 base from J, with 10 bases between. The CDR3 is 14 residues long. CDR3 DNA: TGTGCCAGCAGCTGGGCGGGGCAGAACACTGAAGCTTTCTTT. Its translation: CASSWAGQNTEAFF.

J is TRBJ2-7 and V is TRBV28; weak D call: TRBD2 (6 bases). There are 16 residues in the CDR3. Germline V gene lookup returns CDR1 MDHEN and CDR2 SYDVKM. Trimming left V 6 bases short and J 0 bases short, with 18 bases between. The DNA of the CDR3 is TGTGCCAGCAGCCCACTCGTGGCTAGCGACTCCTACGAGCAGTACTTC. Translating gives CASSPLVASDSYEQYF.

The chain employs TRBV11-2 and TRBJ2-1; D is unclear. Trimming took off 1 base at V and 8 bases at J, with 3 bases between the two ends. Germline values: CDR1 SGHAT, CDR2 FQNNGV. This CDR3 spans 11 amino acids. As DNA, the CDR3 is TGTGCCAGCAGCTTAGCTTATGAGCAGTTCTTC. Amino acids: CASSLAYEQFF. Together with reference TRBV11-2 and TRBJ2-1, the CDR3 gives the full variable domain: EAGVAQSPRYKIIEKRQSVAFWCNPISGHATLYWYQQILGQGPKLLIQFQNNGVVDDSQLPKDRFSAERLKGVDSTLKIQPAKLEDSAVYLCASSLAYEQFFGPGTRLTVL.

The chain carries TRBV19 and TRBJ1-1, with unresolved D. Germline CDR1 is LNHDA and CDR2 is SQIVND (reference sequence). This CDR3 has 13 amino acids. V was trimmed by 8 bases and J by 1 base, leaving 11 bases between them. The CDR3 DNA follows: TGTGCCAGTCTCTACTCGGGGAACACTGAAGCTTTCTTT. It specifies CASLYSGNTEAFF.

V gene TRBV18 combines with J gene TRBJ1-1, with 10 bases lining up with TRBD1. V shed 4 bases, J shed 3 bases, and the junction held 8 bases outside the gene matches. CDR3 length: 16 residues. Germline CDR1 and CDR2: KGHSH and LQKENI. The CDR3 sequence is CASSRLAGTGDTEAFF. The DNA of the CDR3 is TGTGCCAGCTCACGACTTGCCGGGACAGGGGACACTGAAGCTTTCTTT.

V gene TRBV3-1 (or the pseudogene TRBV3-2) combines with J gene TRBJ2-7, with D unclear. The CDR3 covers 15 residues. Looked up from germline, CDR1 is LGHDT and CDR2 is YNNKEL (reference sequence). V lost 4 bases to trimming and J lost 7 bases, with 20 bases between them. DNA for the CDR3: TGTGCCAGCAGCCTACGGCCACGAGGTACGGGTGAGCAGTACTTC. Its translation: CASSLRPRGTGEQYF.

The chain couples TRBV28 to TRBJ2-1; 8 nucleotides match TRBD1. Germline CDR1 MDHEN, CDR2 SYDVKM. V lost 6 bases to trimming and J lost 4 bases; unmatched junction nucleotides: 8. The CDR3 has 15 residues. The CDR3 spells CASSPPGTGYNEQFF. In DNA form, the CDR3 reads TGTGCCAGCAGCCCACCCGGGACAGGTTACAATGAGCAGTTCTTC.

The rearrangement links TRBV18 to TRBJ2-5; weak D call: TRBD1 (6 bases). Germline values: CDR1 KGHSH, CDR2 LQKENI. The V and J ends lost 2 bases and 10 bases respectively, with 17 bases between them. This CDR3 region has 14 residues. CDR3 loop: CASSPRDQSGDQYF. Here the CDR3 DNA reads TGTGCCAGCTCACCAAGGGACCAGTCAGGGGACCAGTACTTC.

The chain recombines TRBV4-3 with TRBJ1-1; D gene ambiguous. Germline CDR1 and CDR2: LGHNA and YSLEER. This CDR3 is built from 14 residues. Trimming stripped 3 bases from V and 4 bases from J, with 12 bases between. The CDR3 DNA follows: TGCGCCAGCAGCCAGAGGCAACGGAGCACTGAAGCTTTCTTT. It is translated as CASSQRQRSTEAFF.

This sequence joins TRBV25-1 and TRBJ1-2, with 8 bases fitting TRBD1. J lost 7 bases, V lost 4 bases, and 14 bases had no gene match. The CDR3 spans 16 residues. Germline V lookup: CDR1 MGHDK, CDR2 SYGVNS. CDR3 in DNA: TGTGCCAGCAGTGGAATCAGGGGGCGGGATTATGGTGGCTACACCTTC. This translates into CASSGIRGRDYGGYTF.

The chain uses TRBV30 and TRBJ2-1, with D possibly matching TRBD1 (6 bases). V gave up 6 bases and J gave up 3 bases, with 18 bases separating them. The CDR3 is 15 amino acids. Germline-derived CDR1 and CDR2 are GTSNPN and SVGIG (reference sequence). CDR3 nucleotide sequence: TGTGCCTGTCTGTACGGGACAACATTCTACAATGAGCAGTTCTTC. Translated, it gives CACLYGTTFYNEQFF.

This clone has a single count. The genes are TRBV5-1 and TRBJ2-7; a possible D gene is TRBD2 (6 bases). Trimming pared 0 bases from V and 2 bases from J, leaving 12 bases between. This CDR3 is built from 15 residues. Per germline, CDR1 SGHRS and CDR2 YFSETQ. CDR3 region: CASSLEVGRAYEQYF. CDR3 sequence (DNA): TGCGCCAGCAGCTTGGAGGTCGGGAGAGCCTACGAGCAGTACTTC.

This chain joins TRBV4-1 and TRBJ1-2, with D tentatively TRBD1 (6 bases). The CDR3 runs to 14 residues. CDR1 is MGHRA, CDR2 YSYEKL, per germline. V was clipped by 2 bases and J by 6 bases, with 13 bases between them. Written as DNA, the CDR3 is TGCGCCAGCAGCCAAAATCGACAGGTAGATGGCTACACCTTC. This sequence encodes CASSQNRQVDGYTF.

V usage is TRBV18 and J usage is TRBJ2-7, with 8 bases fitting TRBD1. The CDR3 sequence is 15 residues long. Germline V gives CDR1 KGHSH, CDR2 LQKENI. Germline trimming cut 3 bases from V and 7 bases from J; bases unmatched to any gene: 11. The DNA for the CDR3 is TGTGCCAGCTCACCTCCCACAGGGGGAAGATTTGAGCAGTACTTC. Its protein product is CASSPPTGGRFEQYF.

The chain employs TRBV19 and TRBJ1-2, with unresolved D. The CDR3 spans 14 residues. Deletions cut 3 bases from V and 0 bases from J, with 8 bases between. Germline loops: CDR1 LNHDA, CDR2 SQIVND (reference sequence). CDR3 nucleotides: TGTGCCAGTAGTATGTCCACAGCTAACTATGGCTACACCTTC. This encodes CASSMSTANYGYTF.

V is TRBV4-3 and J is TRBJ2-5; D unresolved. The CDR3 runs to 13 residues. Trimming pared 0 bases from V and 2 bases from J, leaving 4 bases between. Germline V gives CDR1 LGHNA, CDR2 YSLEER. This CDR3 reads CASSQDHQETQYF. The CDR3, as DNA: TGCGCCAGCAGCCAAGATCATCAAGAGACCCAGTACTTC.

This sequence joins TRBV5-6 and TRBJ1-5, with a possible D match to TRBD1 (5 bases). V was cut by 0 bases and J by 2 bases, with 9 bases left in between. The CDR3 totals 15 residues. CDR1 SGHDT and CDR2 YYEEEE come from the germline V gene. CDR3 sequence reads: CASSLEGAGNQPQHF. DNA of the CDR3: TGTGCCAGCAGCTTGGAAGGGGCTGGCAATCAGCCCCAGCATTTT.

The chain couples TRBV18 to TRBJ2-1, with 8 nucleotides matching TRBD1. V lost 4 bases and J lost 10; bases outside the gene matches: 3. CDR3 length equals 12 residues. CDR1 is KGHSH, CDR2 LQKENI, per germline. This chain's CDR3 is CASSLNRGEQFF. The CDR3 bases are TGTGCCAGCTCACTCAACAGGGGGGAGCAGTTCTTC.

V usage is TRBV13 and J usage is TRBJ2-1; 14 nucleotides agree with TRBD2. This CDR3 region has 16 residues. Trimming at V came to 6 bases and at J to 10 bases, leaving 11 bases not matched to a gene. Germline V gene data show CDR1 as PRHDT and CDR2 as FYEKMQ (reference sequence). In nucleotides, the CDR3 is TGTGCCAGCAGACCCCGACTAGCGGGGGGGCTGAGGGAGCAGTTCTTC. The encoded protein is CASRPRLAGGLREQFF. Together with reference TRBV13 and TRBJ2-1, the CDR3 gives the full variable domain: AAGVIQSPRHLIKEKRETATLKCYPIPRHDTVYWYQQGPGQDPQFLISFYEKMQSDKGSIPDRFSAQQFSDYHSELNMSSLELGDSALYFCASRPRLAGGLREQFFGPGTRLTVL.

Only one count was recorded for this clone. V usage is TRBV4-3 and J usage is TRBJ2-1; tentatively, D is TRBD1 (7 bases). The CDR3 sequence is 16 residues long. The V and J ends lost 0 bases and 4 bases respectively, with 13 bases between them. Looked up from germline, CDR1 is LGHNA and CDR2 is YSLEER. The DNA for the CDR3 is TGCGCCAGCAGCCAAGAAGGGGCAGGGGGGTACAATGAGCAGTTCTTC. This encodes CASSQEGAGGYNEQFF.

V and J are TRBV18 and TRBJ2-5; D perhaps matches TRBD2 (5 bases). Germline V lookup: CDR1 KGHSH, CDR2 LQKENI. V was shortened by 2 bases and J by 3 bases, with 7 bases between the two germline ends. The CDR3 loop spans 13 amino acids. The CDR3, as DNA: TGTGCCAGCTCACCAGGGAGTGAAGAGACCCAGTACTTC. Amino acids: CASSPGSEETQYF.

The chain carries TRBV4-3 and TRBJ2-5; TRBD2 matches 12 bases. Looked up from germline, CDR1 is LGHNA and CDR2 is YSLEER. The CDR3 has 18 amino acids. With 0 bases clipped from V and 1 base from J, the junction kept 6 bases outside the gene matches. Here the CDR3 reads CASSQEVGTSGPQETQYF. The CDR3 DNA sequence: TGCGCCAGCAGCCAAGAGGTCGGGACTAGCGGGCCCCAAGAGACCCAGTACTTC.

V usage is TRBV4-2 and J usage is TRBJ1-3; 7 nucleotides match TRBD1. Germline CDR1 is LGHNA and CDR2 is YNFKEQ. The CDR3 is 16 amino acids. J gave up 2 bases and V 2 bases, and 6 bases lay outside the gene matches. The CDR3 protein is CASSQLPTGTGNTIYF. CDR3 DNA sequence: TGTGCCAGCAGCCAACTGCCGACAGGGACTGGAAACACCATATATTTT.

The chain couples TRBV4-1 to TRBJ2-1; D ambiguous. CDR3 length: 15 residues. Trimming cost V 1 base and J 8 bases, with 15 bases left between them. Germline CDR1 is MGHRA and CDR2 is YSYEKL. This CDR3 reads CASSQVLTGLDEQFF. The CDR3 DNA reads as TGCGCCAGCAGCCAAGTGCTAACGGGTCTCGATGAGCAGTTCTTC.

The rearrangement links TRBV4-1 to TRBJ2-1, with D tentatively TRBD2 (5 bases). Trimming stripped 1 base from V and 2 bases from J, with 6 bases between. The CDR3 spans 14 residues. The germline CDR1 and CDR2 sequences are MGHRA and YSYEKL. As DNA, the CDR3 is TGCGCCAGCAGCCAAGTCGGGACCTACAATGAGCAGTTCTTC. Translated: CASSQVGTYNEQFF.

CDR3 residues: CASSWNGGGEQFF. CDR3 sequence (DNA): TGTGCCAGCAGTTGGAATGGGGGCGGTGAGCAGTTCTTC. This chain uses TRBV14 with TRBJ2-1, with D possibly matching TRBD1 (6 bases). V lost 6 bases and J lost 9, with 15 bases in between. In germline, CDR1 is SGHDN, CDR2 FVKESK. The CDR3 runs 13 residues. The full variable domain, in which reference TRBV14 and TRBJ2-1 provide the parts outside the CDR3, is EAGVTQFPSHSVIEKGQTVTLRCDPISGHDNLYWYRRVMGKEIKFLLHFVKESKQDESGMPNNRFLAERTGGTYSTLKVQPAELEDSGVYFCASSWNGGGEQFFGPGTRLTVL.

The genes are TRBV11-2 and TRBJ2-1; 8 bases match TRBD2. Germline CDR1 SGHAT, CDR2 FQNNGV. The CDR3 covers 16 residues. The trim removed 1 base at V and 0 bases at J, leaving 2 bases unmatched. This CDR3 is CASSLAGGASYNEQFF. The CDR3 DNA reads TGTGCCAGCAGCTTAGCCGGGGGGGCCTCCTACAATGAGCAGTTCTTC.

The rearrangement uses TRBV19 and TRBJ2-3; 11 positions agree with TRBD2. Germline trimming cut 5 bases from V and 4 bases from J; bases unmatched to any gene: 11. In germline, CDR1 is LNHDA, CDR2 SQIVND (reference sequence). The CDR3 length is 17 residues. For the CDR3, the DNA is TGTGCCAGTAGTTTCCCTAGCGGGAGGATTGGCGCAGATACGCAGTATTTT. Translated, it gives CASSFPSGRIGADTQYF.